A single sample is the source of the 24 T cell receptor beta chains below, sequenced in a study of T cells after yellow fever vaccination. TCRdb passed the 5' RACE reads through MiXCR, listing each CDR3 protein once. The sample contains about 630,000 distinct CDR3 sequences, 10% to 15% of which appear only once. Sequenced here: PBMCs, sampled on the day of the yellow fever booster vaccination. All receptors derive from a man aged 30 to 45 who received the YFV17D yellow fever vaccine.

The rearrangement uses TRBV6-2 or TRBV6-3 and TRBJ1-2; D is undetermined. With 8 bases removed from V and 7 bases from J, the gap between germline ends came to 11 bases. The CDR3 totals 11 residues. Looked up from germline, CDR1 is MNHEY and CDR2 is SVGEGT. The CDR3 nucleotides are TGTGCCAGCGGTTGGGAGACTGGCTACACCTTC. Protein sequence: CASGWETGYTF.

Only a few counts were recorded for this clonotype. The chain couples TRBV7-9 to TRBJ2-4; D call uncertain. This CDR3 comprises 12 residues. Trimming removed 3 bases at V and 9 bases at J, with 9 bases between. Germline loops: CDR1 SEHNR, CDR2 FQNEAQ (reference sequence). The CDR3 region has the DNA TGTGCCAGCAGCTTGGAAGTGGGCATTCAGTACTTC. This encodes CASSLEVGIQYF.

This clonotype has more than one count but fewer than ten. The chain couples TRBV12-3 or TRBV12-4 to TRBJ2-5, with 11 bases that match TRBD2. With 6 bases clipped from V and 6 bases from J, the junction kept 12 bases outside the gene matches. The CDR3 has 16 amino acids. The CDR3: CASSLRLAGPTKTQYF. The DNA of the CDR3 is TGTGCCAGCAGCCTAAGACTAGCGGGACCGACAAAGACCCAGTACTTC.

The chain couples TRBV30 to TRBJ2-3; D is ambiguous. The germline CDR1 and CDR2 sequences are GTSNPN and SVGIG (reference sequence). V lost 4 bases and J lost 1, with 9 bases in between. This CDR3 is built from 13 residues. CDR3 protein: CAWNPDRTDTQYF. CDR3 in DNA: TGTGCCTGGAACCCGGACCGCACAGATACGCAGTATTTT.

This clonotype was seen only a few times. The V and J genes are TRBV18 and TRBJ2-7; no firm D call. Germline assignment: CDR1 KGHSH and CDR2 LQKENI. V shed 5 bases and J shed 5 bases, with 16 bases lying between them. The length of the CDR3 is 14 residues. The CDR3 coding sequence is TGTGCCAGCTCATCCTCTATGGGTACAAACGAGCAGTACTTC. This codes for CASSSSMGTNEQYF.

CDR3 residues: CASSQALPRDTQYF. DNA of the CDR3: TGTGCCAGCAGCCAAGCTTTACCCCGGGATACGCAGTATTTT. The chain recombines TRBV14 with TRBJ2-3; no clear D. Trimming stripped 1 base from V and 6 bases from J, with 11 bases between. Germline CDR1 is SGHDN and CDR2 is FVKESK. The CDR3 is 14 amino acids.

The rearrangement joins TRBV20-1 to TRBJ2-5, with 8 bases matching TRBD2. V trimming: 3 bases; J trimming: 5 bases; junction bases outside the gene matches: 11. The CDR3 is made up of 15 amino acids. Germline V gene sequence: CDR1 DFQATT, CDR2 SNEGSKA (reference sequence). The CDR3 reads CSASPRLAGWETQYF. DNA for the CDR3: TGCAGTGCTAGTCCCCGGCTAGCGGGTTGGGAGACCCAGTACTTC.

The V call is TRBV9, the J call TRBJ1-2, with D perhaps matching TRBD1 (5 bases). The germline V gene has CDR1 SGDLS and CDR2 YYNGEE. V gave up 0 bases and J gave up 2 bases, with 8 bases separating them. The CDR3 has 14 residues. The CDR3 DNA follows: TGTGCCAGCAGCGTAGCGGGGGAAAACTATGGCTACACCTTC. Residues: CASSVAGENYGYTF.

This clonotype was counted between two and nine times. This chain joins TRBV5-6 and TRBJ1-1; no clear D. Germline lookup yields CDR1 SGHDT and CDR2 YYEEEE. V was clipped by 1 base and J by 5 bases, with 9 bases between them. The CDR3 has 13 amino acids. The CDR3 sequence is CASSLSVRTEAFF. The CDR3 coding sequence is TGTGCCAGCAGCTTGTCGGTCAGGACTGAAGCTTTCTTT.

This clonotype has only a few counts. The V gene is TRBV6-2 or TRBV6-3, the J gene TRBJ2-7, with D unclear. Trimming took off 4 bases at V and 5 bases at J, with 9 bases between the two ends. From germline, CDR1 is MNHEY and CDR2 SVGEGT. This CDR3 is 12 amino acids long. The CDR3 nucleotides read TGTGCCAGCAGTTTCCCGAAGGACGAGCAGTACTTC. Translating it yields CASSFPKDEQYF.

This clonotype was counted only a few times. The chain is built from TRBV11-3 and TRBJ2-3; weak D call: TRBD2 (6 bases). The CDR3 has 15 residues. Germline CDR1 is SGHNT and CDR2 is YENEEA. Trimming removed 5 bases at V and 0 bases at J, with 12 bases between. DNA of the CDR3: TGTGCCAGCAGCCGTGGGGCGGGGAGCACAGATACGCAGTATTTT. Translated, it gives CASSRGAGSTDTQYF.

The chain has TRBV7-8 and TRBJ1-1, with TRBD1 matching 8 bases. The CDR3 consists of 14 residues. Germline loops: CDR1 SGHVS, CDR2 FQNEAQ. V dropped 5 bases and J dropped 1; count of bases not matched to a gene: 3. CDR3 DNA: TGTGCCAGCAGCATCGGACAGGGGAACACTGAAGCTTTCTTT. Translated: CASSIGQGNTEAFF.

The sample holds many counts of this clonotype. The J gene is TRBJ2-1, the V gene TRBV7-3; TRBD2 matches 8 bases. The germline V gene has CDR1 SGHTA and CDR2 FQGTGA. V dropped 1 base and J dropped 4; count of bases not matched to a gene: 15. CDR3 length: 19 amino acids. CDR3 bases: TGTGCCAGCAGCTTAAATCCAGCGGGAGTATCCCCTAATTACAATGAGCAGTTCTTC. Residues: CASSLNPAGVSPNYNEQFF.

This clonotype was observed a few times. The chain recombines TRBV5-4 with TRBJ1-1, with 9 bases aligning to TRBD1. Looked up from germline, CDR1 is SGHNT and CDR2 is YYREEE (reference sequence). The CDR3 consists of 15 residues. The V segment lost 4 bases and the J segment 5 bases; nucleotides outside the gene matches: 9. DNA of the CDR3: TGTGCCAGCAGCGGCAGCCGGGACAGGGCTACTGAAGCTTTCTTT. This encodes CASSGSRDRATEAFF.

The chain combines TRBV12-3 or TRBV12-4 with TRBJ2-5; D possibly uses TRBD1 or TRBD2 (6 bases each). CDR3 length equals 14 residues. V lost 2 bases, J lost 2 bases, and 9 bases lay in between. CDR3 nucleotide sequence: TGTGCCAGCAGTTTAAGGGGGAGGCAAGAGACCCAGTACTTC. As protein: CASSLRGRQETQYF.

This clonotype came up a few times. The rearrangement uses TRBV6-1 and TRBJ2-5; 11 positions match TRBD2. Germline V gives CDR1 MNHNS, CDR2 SASEGT. This CDR3 has 17 amino acids. The V segment lost 5 bases and the J segment 2 bases; nucleotides outside the gene matches: 10. Here the CDR3 reads CASSMTSGTRYQETQYF. In DNA, the CDR3 is TGTGCCAGCAGTATGACTAGCGGGACCAGATATCAAGAGACCCAGTACTTC.

In its sample, this clonotype was seen a few times. The chain has TRBV5-6 and TRBJ2-7; D is tentatively TRBD1 or TRBD2 (5 bases each). The V gene lost 0 bases and the J gene lost 6 bases, with 16 bases spanning the gap. This CDR3 is 15 amino acids long. CDR1 is SGHDT and CDR2 is YYEEEE in the germline V gene. This CDR3 is CASSLDGGMSGEQYF. For the CDR3, the DNA is TGTGCCAGCAGCTTGGATGGGGGAATGAGCGGCGAGCAGTACTTC.

The chain joins TRBV12-3 or TRBV12-4 to TRBJ2-3; a weak D match, TRBD2 (7 bases). Deletions cut 3 bases from V and 5 bases from J, with 18 bases between. The CDR3 runs 16 residues. The CDR3 bases are TGTGCCAGCAGTTTCCCTAGGGGGGGTGGAGAAGATACGCAGTATTTT. It translates to CASSFPRGGGEDTQYF.

As to this clonotype: The junction and the germline gene differ at one end; a read error may be behind it. CDR3 region: CAGSHPRGPTGEYGYTF. CDR3 bases: TGTGCCGGCAGCCACCCTAGGGGGCCGACAGGGGAGTATGGCTACACCTTC. V gene TRBV3-1 combines with J gene TRBJ1-2; 8 bases are a match to TRBD1. Germline-derived CDR1 and CDR2 are LGHDT and YNNKEL (reference sequence). This CDR3 comprises 17 residues.

The V gene is TRBV21-1, the J gene TRBJ2-1; TRBD1, as called in the table, went unchecked against the DNA. TRBV21-1 is designated a pseudogene. The CDR3 sequence is 19 residues long. CDR3 DNA: TGTGCCAGCAGCCCGATTTCCCTCCGGGACCACTACCGGTCCGATGAGCAGTTCTTC. Protein product: CASSPISLRDHYRSDEQFF.

The table lists this clonotype with a few counts. The gene calls are TRBV9 and TRBJ2-3; TRBD2 matches 14 bases. With V trimmed by 4 bases and J by 9 bases, 4 bases remained unmatched. Germline loops: CDR1 SGDLS, CDR2 YYNGEE. This CDR3 spans 14 amino acids. The CDR3 sequence: CASSTGTSGRTQYF. The CDR3 region has the DNA TGTGCCAGCAGCACGGGGACTAGCGGGAGAACGCAGTATTTT. Variable domain in full (rest from reference TRBV9 and TRBJ2-3): DSGVTQTPKHLITATGQRVTLRCSPRSGDLSVYWYQQSLDQGLQFLIQYYNGEERAKGNILERFSAQQFPDLHSELNLSSLELGDSALYFCASSTGTSGRTQYFGPGTRLTVL.

This clonotype was seen a handful of times. The rearrangement links TRBV6-2 or TRBV6-3 to TRBJ2-2; TRBD2 aligns across 7 bases. Germline V gene data show CDR1 as MNHEY and CDR2 as SVGEGT. The CDR3 consists of 15 residues. Trimming removed 4 bases from V and 0 bases from J; junction bases left unmatched: 2. The CDR3 loop is CASSWGRANTGELFF. In nucleotides, the CDR3 is TGTGCCAGCAGTTGGGGGAGGGCGAACACCGGGGAGCTGTTTTTT.

This clonotype has a handful of counts. This rearrangement joins TRBV28 to TRBJ2-5; 9 bases line up with TRBD1. V lost 5 bases and J lost 2; bases outside the gene matches: 6. CDR1 MDHEN and CDR2 SYDVKM come from the germline V gene. The CDR3 is 15 residues long. CDR3 sequence reads: CASSPIGTGQETQYF. CDR3 DNA sequence: TGTGCCAGCAGTCCTATAGGGACAGGGCAAGAGACCCAGTACTTC.

This clonotype was seen many times. V and J are TRBV20-1 and TRBJ2-7; 12 bases fit TRBD2. V shed 0 bases and J 4 bases; nucleotides not matched to a gene: 4. This CDR3 comprises 15 residues. Germline CDR1 DFQATT, CDR2 SNEGSKA (reference sequence). The DNA of the CDR3 is TGCAGTGCTAGAGAATATACTAGCGGGAGGTACGAGCAGTACTTC. This encodes CSAREYTSGRYEQYF.